Following are 31 T cell receptor beta chains from one sample sequenced in a study of patients and donors after allogeneic stem cell transplantation. TCRdb analysed the RT-PCR reads with MiXCR anew, one entry per CDR3 protein. This table holds 400,000 to 450,000 distinct CDR3 sequences, more than 15% found once. Sequencing was performed on blood, either unsorted or a sorted T cell fraction (not recorded which). Receptors were obtained from a human donor who was either an allogeneic HSCT recipient or a stem cell or donor lymphocyte infusion donor (not recorded which). It is not recorded whose cells these are; they may come from a transplant donor.

This clonotype was counted between two and nine times. V is TRBV18 and J is TRBJ2-3; D is possibly TRBD2 (5 bases). Germline-derived CDR1 and CDR2 are KGHSH and LQKENI. The CDR3 has 17 amino acids. The V and J ends lost 2 bases and 0 bases respectively, with 15 bases between them. The CDR3 region is CASSPYGSDTSTDTQYF. The CDR3 nucleotides read TGTGCCAGCTCACCATACGGTAGCGATACTAGCACAGATACGCAGTATTTT.

This clonotype was counted a few times. The V and J genes are TRBV29-1 and TRBJ2-7; 7 positions agree with TRBD1. This CDR3 is 11 amino acids long. CDR1 SQVTM and CDR2 ANQGSEA come from the germline V gene. With V trimmed by 5 bases and J by 6 bases, 4 bases remained unmatched. As DNA, the CDR3 is TGCAGCGTTATAACAGGGGTCGAGCAGTACTTC. This gives the protein CSVITGVEQYF.

V is TRBV7-3 and J is TRBJ2-1, with TRBD2 matching 15 bases. The CDR3 has 17 amino acids. CDR1 and CDR2 from the germline V gene are SGHTA and FQGTGA. V trimming: 5 bases; J trimming: 7 bases; junction bases outside the gene matches: 9. The CDR3 sequence is CASSPGTSGRKRNEQFF. The DNA of the CDR3 is TGTGCCAGCAGCCCCGGGACTAGCGGGAGGAAACGGAATGAGCAGTTCTTC.

This chain uses TRBV20-1 with TRBJ1-1, with D perhaps matching TRBD1 (5 bases). Trimming stripped 0 bases from V and 3 bases from J, with 14 bases between. The germline gives CDR1 DFQATT, CDR2 SNEGSKA (reference sequence). This CDR3 has 15 amino acids. As DNA, the CDR3 is TGCAGTGCTAGAGATAATCCAGGGACTTACACTGAAGCTTTCTTT. Translated: CSARDNPGTYTEAFF.

This clonotype was seen many times. This chain joins TRBV5-1 and TRBJ2-1; the D gene is possibly TRBD2 (6 bases). The ends were cut back, 0 bases at V and 7 bases at J, with 11 bases in the middle. CDR1 is SGHRS, CDR2 YFSETQ, per germline. This CDR3 has 14 amino acids. DNA of the CDR3: TGCGCCAGCAGCTTGGCCTCCGGGACTAATGAGCAGTTCTTC. Translated: CASSLASGTNEQFF.

This clonotype occurred a few times. CDR3 sequence (DNA): TGCGCCAGCAGCTTCGTGAGGGGAAACAAACCCACAGATACGCAGTATTTT. Translated, it gives CASSFVRGNKPTDTQYF. The J gene is TRBJ2-3, the V gene TRBV5-1; D might be TRBD1 or TRBD2, each matching 5 bases. The CDR3 contains 17 residues. V was clipped by 2 bases and J by 2 bases, with 18 bases between them. CDR1 is SGHRS, CDR2 YFSETQ, per germline.

This clonotype was seen a few times. This chain links TRBV5-6 with TRBJ1-1, with D possibly matching TRBD1 (5 bases). There are 16 residues in the CDR3. V shed 1 base and J shed 0 bases, with 13 bases lying between them. Germline CDR1 is SGHDT and CDR2 is YYEEEE. CDR3 DNA sequence: TGTGCCAGCAGCTTGCGATATCGGGGGGTGAACACTGAAGCTTTCTTT. Translation gives CASSLRYRGVNTEAFF. Using reference TRBV5-6 and TRBJ1-1 for the parts outside the CDR3, the full variable domain is DAGVTQSPTHLIKTRGQQVTLRCSPKSGHDTVSWYQQALGQGPQFIFQYYEEEERQRGNFPDRFSGHQFPNYSSELNVNALLLGDSALYLCASSLRYRGVNTEAFFGQGTRLTVV.

Written as DNA, the CDR3 is TGCAGCGTTTCGGGAAACACTGAAGCTTTCTTT. This gives the protein CSVSGNTEAFF. This rearrangement joins TRBV29-1 to TRBJ1-1; D is uncertain. Germline-derived CDR1 and CDR2 are SQVTM and ANQGSEA. The CDR3 sequence is 11 residues long. The V and J ends lost 5 bases and 2 bases respectively, with 6 bases between them.

The chain is built from TRBV12-3 or TRBV12-4 and TRBJ1-3; a possible D gene is TRBD1 (6 bases). There are 13 residues in the CDR3. V lost 6 bases and J 7 bases, leaving 13 bases between the germline ends. Here the CDR3 reads CASSYRDSNTIYF. The CDR3 DNA reads TGTGCCAGCAGCTACAGGGATTCGAACACCATATATTTT.

Many counts were recorded for this clonotype. The chain recombines TRBV29-1 with TRBJ1-1; 7 bases match TRBD1. The CDR3 runs 13 residues. The J segment lost 5 bases and the V segment lost 6 bases, leaving 9 bases of the junction unmatched. Germline values: CDR1 SQVTM, CDR2 ANQGSEA. The CDR3 nucleotides read TGCAGCGTCCTAGGGGGCGCGAGGACTGAAGCTTTCTTT. Protein product: CSVLGGARTEAFF. The complete variable domain, with remaining parts taken from reference TRBV29-1 and TRBJ1-1, reads SAVISQKPSRDICQRGTSLTIQCQVDSQVTMMFWYRQQPGQSLTLIATANQGSEATYESGFVIDKFPISRPNLTFSTLTVSNMSPEDSSIYLCSVLGGARTEAFFGQGTRLTVV.

The chain employs TRBV4-2 and TRBJ2-5; unclear D gene. The V gene's germline CDR1 is LGHNA and CDR2 YNFKEQ. This CDR3 has 14 amino acids. V gave up 0 bases and J gave up 5 bases, with 10 bases separating them. The chain's CDR3 is CASSQDLSFETQYF. The CDR3 nucleotides are TGTGCCAGCAGCCAAGACCTGAGCTTTGAGACCCAGTACTTC.

This clonotype has more than one count but fewer than ten. The chain carries TRBV29-1 and TRBJ2-1; D is unresolved. V was pared by 8 bases and J by 2 bases, with 13 bases between. CDR3 length: 13 residues. The germline V gene has CDR1 SQVTM and CDR2 ANQGSEA. CDR3 region: CSSETVTYNEQFF. CDR3 sequence (DNA): TGCAGCTCAGAGACGGTTACCTACAATGAGCAGTTCTTC.

The chain has TRBV4-3 and TRBJ1-6, with D perhaps matching TRBD1 (6 bases). There are 15 residues in the CDR3. V lost 0 bases to trimming and J lost 9 bases, with 12 bases between them. The V gene's germline CDR1 is LGHNA and CDR2 YSLEER. The CDR3 DNA sequence: TGCGCCAGCAGCCAAGAGGTGGGGGCTGGTTCACCCCTCCACTTT. Its protein product is CASSQEVGAGSPLHF.

This clonotype was detected only a few times. The V and J genes are TRBV7-8 and TRBJ2-2; 7 nucleotides match TRBD2. Trimming at V came to 1 base and at J to 4 bases, leaving 3 bases not matched to a gene. Germline CDR1 and CDR2: SGHVS and FQNEAQ. This CDR3 comprises 15 residues. In DNA form, the CDR3 reads TGTGCCAGCAGCTTAGGCCTAGCGGTCACCGGGGAGCTGTTTTTT. It yields the protein CASSLGLAVTGELFF.

The chain employs TRBV20-1 and TRBJ1-5; D remains ambiguous. CDR1 is DFQATT and CDR2 is SNEGSKA in the germline V gene (reference sequence). This CDR3 is built from 13 residues. The V end lost 0 bases, the J end lost 5 bases, and 8 bases lay between the germline ends. The DNA of the CDR3 is TGCAGTGCTAGAGAGGGCAGAGATCAGCCCCAGCATTTT. This gives the protein CSAREGRDQPQHF.

The chain has TRBV20-1 and TRBJ1-6; TRBD1 matches at 7 bases. The CDR3 is 15 residues long. Trimming took 2 bases from V and 7 from J; bases not matched to a gene: 8. In germline, CDR1 is DFQATT, CDR2 SNEGSKA (reference sequence). The CDR3 coding sequence is TGCAGTGCTAGAAGGAGGGGGCCCCCCAATTCACCCCTCCACTTT. It codes for CSARRRGPPNSPLHF.

The V and J genes are TRBV20-1 and TRBJ1-4, with D perhaps matching TRBD1 (5 bases). The length of the CDR3 is 15 residues. CDR1 DFQATT and CDR2 SNEGSKA come from the germline V gene (reference sequence). V lost 0 bases to trimming and J lost 10 bases, with 18 bases between them. CDR3 nucleotide sequence: TGCAGTGCTAGAGATCCTCTAGGGGTTCAGGCAAAACTGTTTTTT. Amino acid sequence: CSARDPLGVQAKLFF.

In its sample, this clonotype was seen a few times. The chain carries TRBV15 and TRBJ1-4; a weak D match, TRBD1 (6 bases). The CDR3 contains 16 residues. Germline assignment: CDR1 LNHNV and CDR2 YYDKDF (reference sequence). With 4 bases removed from V and 3 bases from J, the gap between germline ends came to 15 bases. The CDR3 region is CATSTPQGTANEKLFF. CDR3 sequence (DNA): TGTGCCACCAGCACACCCCAGGGGACGGCTAATGAAAAACTGTTTTTT.

This clonotype was seen more than once but under ten times. This chain connects TRBV7-8 to TRBJ1-2; D might be TRBD1 (5 bases). The germline CDR1 and CDR2 sequences are SGHVS and FQNEAQ. Trimming shortened V by 5 bases and J by 8 bases, and 18 bases separated the two germline ends. The CDR3 is made up of 14 amino acids. In DNA, the CDR3 is TGTGCCAGCAGCGCCAAGGGGCAGTCGAAAGGCTACACCTTC. Protein product: CASSAKGQSKGYTF. Filled out from reference TRBV7-8 and TRBJ1-2, the complete variable domain reads GAGVSQSPRYKVAKRGQDVALRCDPISGHVSLFWYQQALGQGPEFLTYFQNEAQLDKSGLPSDRFFAERPEGSVSTLKIQRTQQEDSAVYLCASSAKGQSKGYTFGSGTRLTVV.

This clonotype has a handful of counts. The chain couples TRBV5-1 to TRBJ2-5, with TRBD2 identical over 10 bases. V lost 1 base to trimming and J lost 7 bases; unmatched junction nucleotides: 10. Germline CDR1 is SGHRS and CDR2 is YFSETQ. The CDR3 consists of 16 residues. The CDR3 DNA sequence: TGCGCCAGCAGCTTGTATACAGCGGGAGGGCAGGTGACCCAGTACTTC. Residues: CASSLYTAGGQVTQYF.

This clonotype was counted ten times or more. The chain couples TRBV4-1 to TRBJ1-2; no clear D gene. Germline CDR1 MGHRA, CDR2 YSYEKL. The germline V and J ends were trimmed by 1 base and 8 bases, with 23 bases remaining between them. This CDR3 region has 17 residues. CDR3 sequence (DNA): TGCGCCAGCAGCCAAGGACCTGGAAACCGACCTGAAGCGGGCTACACCTTC. Its translation: CASSQGPGNRPEAGYTF.

The chain has TRBV10-3 and TRBJ2-7; a possible D gene is TRBD2 (6 bases). Germline CDR1 is ENHRY and CDR2 is SYGVKD. Trimming cost V 0 bases and J 4 bases, with 10 bases left between them. The CDR3 is 14 residues long. In nucleotides, the CDR3 is TGTGCCATCAGTGAGTCGCGGCGGGGATACGAGCAGTACTTC. The encoded protein is CAISESRRGYEQYF.

The rearrangement uses TRBV20-1 and TRBJ1-5, with TRBD1 as a possible D gene (5 bases). V was shortened by 5 bases and J by 4 bases, with 15 bases between the two germline ends. The CDR3 contains 14 residues. Germline CDR1 is DFQATT and CDR2 is SNEGSKA (reference sequence). The DNA of the CDR3 is TGCAGTGCTCGAGGGGAGTCCCTAAATCAGCCCCAGCATTTT. It translates to CSARGESLNQPQHF.

This clonotype was detected only a few times. The chain is built from TRBV20-1 and TRBJ2-1; 10 nucleotides line up with TRBD2. Germline CDR1 DFQATT, CDR2 SNEGSKA (reference sequence). The ends lost 5 bases at V and 1 base at J; junction bases unmatched: 2. This CDR3 has 14 amino acids. The CDR3, as DNA: TGCAGTGCTCCGACTAGCGGGTCCTACAATGAGCAGTTCTTC. Amino acid sequence: CSAPTSGSYNEQFF.

The rearrangement joins TRBV7-8 to TRBJ2-6; D gene unclear. Germline loops: CDR1 SGHVS, CDR2 FQNEAQ. V lost 1 base, J lost 0 bases, and 7 bases lay in between. The CDR3 extends over 16 amino acids. The CDR3 region is CASSLVRSSGANVLTF. CDR3 coding DNA: TGTGCCAGCAGCTTAGTCCGTAGCTCTGGGGCCAACGTCCTGACTTTC.

This clonotype was counted a few times. V and J are TRBV12-3 or TRBV12-4 and TRBJ2-1; TRBD2 is a possible D gene (6 bases). The CDR3 loop spans 11 amino acids. Trimming cost V 5 bases and J 12 bases, with 11 bases left between them. In nucleotides, the CDR3 is TGTGCCAGCAGTACCGGACTATCGCAGTTCTTC. Residues: CASSTGLSQFF.

This clonotype was seen just once. The chain recombines TRBV30 with TRBJ1-5; perhaps TRBD1 as D (6 bases). The CDR3 runs 15 residues. CDR1 GTSNPN and CDR2 SVGIG come from the germline V gene (reference sequence). V lost 0 bases, J lost 2 bases, and 11 bases lay in between. This CDR3 reads CAWSVGGKGNQPQHF. The CDR3 DNA is TGTGCCTGGAGTGTAGGGGGGAAGGGCAATCAGCCCCAGCATTTT.

The genes are TRBV11-3 and TRBJ2-5, with 11 bases that match TRBD2. The CDR3 has 16 residues. Losses at the gene ends were 3 bases for V and 3 bases for J; bases not matched to a gene: 6. Germline CDR1 and CDR2: SGHNT and YENEEA. The CDR3, as DNA: TGTGCCAGCAGCTTTTGGTCACTAGCGGGAGAAGAGACCCAGTACTTC. This encodes CASSFWSLAGEETQYF. The whole variable domain, filled in from reference TRBV11-3 and TRBJ2-5, reads EAGVVQSPRYKIIEKKQPVAFWCNPISGHNTLYWYLQNLGQGPELLIRYENEEAVDDSQLPKDRFSAERLKGVDSTLKIQPAELGDSAVYLCASSFWSLAGEETQYFGPGTRLLVL.

This chain connects TRBV6-1 to TRBJ1-2; 8 bases are shared with TRBD1. Per germline, CDR1 MNHNS and CDR2 SASEGT. The CDR3 has 14 residues. V shed 5 bases and J 6 bases; nucleotides not matched to a gene: 8. CDR3 bases: TGTGCCAGCAGTCTCCGACAGGGGATAAATGGCTACACCTTC. As protein: CASSLRQGINGYTF.

This clonotype turned up a few times. The V call is TRBV6-2 or TRBV6-3, the J call TRBJ2-7, with 10 bases fitting TRBD2. Germline assignment: CDR1 MNHEY and CDR2 SVGEGT. CDR3 length equals 16 residues. V dropped 3 bases and J dropped 0; count of bases not matched to a gene: 5. CDR3: CASSYGTSDFSYEQYF. The CDR3 DNA reads TGTGCCAGCAGTTATGGGACTAGCGACTTCTCCTACGAGCAGTACTTC.

As regards this clonotype: It is likely a read error, because the conserved phenylalanine at the end of the CDR3 is missing. The DNA is omitted, as the CDR3 cannot be located on it reliably, and the CDR3 follows TCRdb's listing. V and J are TRBV12-3 or TRBV12-4 and TRBJ2-1; the D call of TRBD1 is as the table states it, not checked on the DNA. Including both end residues, the CDR3 is 13 amino acids long. CDR3: CASSFGWWDRDWS.